This T cell receptor (beta chain) was observed in a study of OX40 agonist ivuxolimab in advanced cancers. The data were produced by immunoSEQ multiplex PCR, yet TCRdb's version contains in-frame clones alone and is incomplete. The repertoire holds under 100,000 clones, with approximately 85% as singletons. The study, taken as a whole, reports: Partial responders receiving 0.1-3.0 mg/kg showed among the lowest clonal expansion.

Trimming removed 0 bases from V and 5 bases from J, with 10 bases in between. This CDR3 has 14 residues. The germline gives CDR1 LGHNA, CDR2 YNFKEQ. In the case of this clone: Its specificity is not known.

This TCR was sampled from an adult with an advanced solid tumor such as melanoma, head and neck, liver or kidney cancer. This sample comprised CD4+ or CD8+ T cells sorted from blood, obtained in a trial of the OX40 agonist ivuxolimab. V gene TRBV4-2 combines with J gene TRBJ1-2; D may be TRBD1 (5 bases). The CDR3 region is CASSQDWTSYGYTF. DNA for the CDR3: TGTGCCAGCAGCCAAGACTGGACATCGTATGGCTACACCTTC.